Listed below are T cell receptor beta chains from one sample, sequenced in a study of human T cells and chemical hapten exposure. MiXCR, applied by TCRdb to the RACE reads, yields one record per CDR3 protein. The top ten hold around 5.8% of the sample, which has hundreds of thousands of distinct CDR3 sequences, nearly 6.5% seen once. Specimen: whole blood, collected in connection with sensitization to the hapten diphenylcyclopropenone (DPC). These receptor sequences come from a woman aged 18-29 years with alopecia areata. Some clones in this sample may be carry-over from other donors' samples. CDR3s include the opening cysteine and the closing phenylalanine or tryptophan. The D gene is left open where the match is weak. The size entry is marked missing in some rows and otherwise reads once, few, many or a size class.

J,length,D,V,size,CDR3,DNA
TRBJ1-1,13,.,TRBV10-3,few,CAIGEGMNTEAFF,TGTGCCATCGGGGAGGGGATGAACACTGAAGCTTTCTTT
TRBJ2-2,15,TRBD2,TRBV6-5,few,CASSYGLAVTGELFF,TGTGCCAGCAGTTACGGCCTAGCGGTCACCGGGGAGCTGTTTTTT
TRBJ2-3,15,TRBD1,TRBV6-1,many,CASRRTGTSTDTQYF,TGTGCCAGCAGGAGGACAGGGACAAGCACAGATACGCAGTATTTT
TRBJ2-1,13,.,TRBV5-4,.,CASSLEGADEQFF,TGTGCCAGCAGCTTGGAAGGGGCCGATGAGCAGTTCTTC
TRBJ1-1,13,.,TRBV7-9,many,CASSFRGITEAFF,TGTGCCAGCAGCTTCCGGGGGATCACTGAAGCTTTCTTT
TRBJ1-5,13,.,TRBV6-1,many,CASTNLRDQPQHF,TGTGCCAGCACAAACCTACGCGATCAGCCCCAGCATTTT
TRBJ2-7,13,TRBD2,TRBV4-3,few,CASSNGLAAEQYF,TGCGCCAGCAGCAACGGACTAGCGGCCGAGCAGTACTTC
TRBJ2-5,14,.,TRBV10-3,.,CAIRSSRGQETQYF,TGTGCCATCAGGAGTTCGCGGGGCCAAGAGACCCAGTACTTC
TRBJ1-5,14,TRBD1,TRBV24-1,few,CATSAGQGSQPQHF,TGTGCCACCAGCGCGGGACAGGGGAGTCAGCCCCAGCATTTT
TRBJ1-1,15,.,TRBV6-2/TRBV6-3,.,CASSRPGALNTEAFF,TGTGCCAGCTCGAGGCCGGGGGCACTGAACACTGAAGCTTTCTTT
TRBJ1-2,16,TRBD1,TRBV6-2/TRBV6-3,.,CASSNTGTGGNYGYTF,TGTGCCAGCAGTAATACCGGGACAGGGGGTAACTATGGCTACACCTTC
TRBJ2-3,14,.,TRBV13,few,CASSLRPSTDTQYF,TGTGCCAGCAGCTTAAGGCCGAGCACAGATACGCAGTATTTT
TRBJ1-2,10,.,TRBV29-1,few,CSVGAGGYTF,TGCAGCGTTGGGGCAGGAGGCTACACCTTC
TRBJ2-1,14,.,TRBV24-1,many,CATSDSGQNNEQFF,TGTGCCACCAGTGACTCCGGACAAAACAATGAGCAGTTCTTC
TRBJ2-3,16,TRBD2,TRBV11-1,.,CASSSRRGGPRDTQYF,TGTGCCAGCAGCAGTCGACGCGGGGGGCCGAGAGATACGCAGTATTTT
TRBJ1-5,16,.,TRBV27,.,CASSGRGLYSNQPQHF,TGTGCCAGCAGCGGGAGGGGGTTATATAGCAATCAGCCCCAGCATTTT
TRBJ1-1,17,TRBD1,TRBV28,few,CASTDRGQPRMNTEAFF,TGTGCCAGCACCGACCGGGGACAGCCAAGGATGAACACTGAAGCTTTCTTT
TRBJ2-2,16,.,TRBV11-3,.,CASGTRGFANTGELFF,TGTGCCAGCGGAACCCGGGGATTTGCGAACACCGGGGAGCTGTTTTTT
TRBJ1-4,12,.,TRBV18,many,CASSTPSGLLFF,TGTGCCAGCTCAACCCCATCCGGGTTACTGTTTTTT
TRBJ1-1,14,.,TRBV10-3,few,CAISDGGANTEAFF,TGTGCCATCAGTGACGGAGGCGCGAACACTGAAGCTTTCTTT
TRBJ2-2,16,TRBD2,TRBV7-2,many,CASSLRAGANTGELFF,TGTGCCAGCAGCTTACGAGCGGGGGCGAACACCGGGGAGCTGTTTTTT
TRBJ2-2,16,TRBD2,TRBV4-3,.,CASSQVRGGDTGELFF,TGCGCCAGCAGCCAAGTGCGGGGGGGCGACACCGGGGAGCTGTTTTTT
TRBJ1-1,12,.,TRBV7-9,many,CASSLEETEAFF,TGTGCCAGCAGCTTAGAAGAGACTGAAGCTTTCTTT
TRBJ2-7,13,.,TRBV18,.,CASSPQGSLEQYF,TGTGCCAGCTCACCCCAGGGTTCCCTCGAGCAGTACTTC
TRBJ1-1,13,.,TRBV13,many,CASSSIRVTEAFF,TGTGCCAGCAGCTCGATCAGGGTCACTGAAGCTTTCTTT
TRBJ2-2,8,.,TRBV6-1,.,CASGGLFF,TGTGCCAGCGGGGGGCTGTTTTTT
TRBJ1-2,15,TRBD1,TRBV11-1,few,CASSFGDRGLYGYTF,TGTGCCAGCAGCTTCGGAGACAGGGGGCTCTATGGCTACACCTTC
TRBJ2-3,17,.,TRBV29-1,.,CSSTQVDHGGGADTQYF,TGCAGCTCTACGCAGGTGGATCACGGCGGGGGCGCAGATACGCAGTATTTT
TRBJ2-1,12,.,TRBV7-2,many,CASSRPPNEQFF,TGTGCCAGCAGCCGCCCGCCCAATGAGCAGTTCTTC
TRBJ2-3,11,.,TRBV7-2,many,CASSATDTQYF,TGTGCCAGCAGCGCCACAGATACGCAGTATTTT
TRBJ2-3,17,TRBD1,TRBV6-1,few,CASHRKTRGLGTDTQYF,TGTGCCAGTCATCGTAAAACCAGGGGGCTCGGGACAGATACGCAGTATTTT
TRBJ2-3,16,TRBD2,TRBV5-1,few,CASSLGTSGNTDTQYF,TGCGCCAGCAGCTTGGGAACTAGCGGTAACACAGATACGCAGTATTTT
TRBJ2-4,15,.,TRBV7-9,few,CASSRGPLLESIQYF,TGTGCCAGCAGCCGGGGTCCGTTACTAGAAAGCATTCAGTACTTC
TRBJ1-1,14,TRBD1,TRBV6-5,few,CASSTGQDNTEAFF,TGTGCCAGCAGTACGGGACAGGATAACACTGAAGCTTTCTTT
TRBJ2-3,19,TRBD2,TRBV6-5,few,CASSYPRSGTSESSDTQYF,TGTGCCAGCAGTTACCCCCGTTCCGGGACTAGCGAGAGTTCAGATACGCAGTATTTT
TRBJ2-7,13,.,TRBV7-2,.,CASSPLGAYEQYF,TGTGCCAGCAGCCCTTTGGGGGCCTACGAGCAGTACTTC
TRBJ1-2,15,.,TRBV4-3,many,CASAKSPRTNYGYTF,TGCGCCAGCGCCAAATCGCCTAGGACTAACTATGGCTACACCTTC
TRBJ1-2,13,.,TRBV7-9,many,CASSLEGVYGYTF,TGTGCCAGCAGCCTAGAGGGCGTCTATGGCTACACCTTC
TRBJ2-7,13,.,TRBV7-3,many,CASSAGAALKQYF,TGTGCCAGCAGCGCCGGGGCGGCGCTGAAGCAGTACTTC
TRBJ1-1,13,.,TRBV4-1,many,CASSQVSIPEAFF,TGCGCCAGCAGCCAAGTCTCTATTCCTGAAGCTTTCTTT
TRBJ1-2,11,.,TRBV29-1,few,CSVGQNYGYTF,TGCAGCGTTGGACAGAACTATGGCTACACCTTC
TRBJ2-4,11,.,TRBV2,many,CASMDENIQYF,TGTGCCAGCATGGATGAAAACATTCAGTACTTC
TRBJ2-4,15,.,TRBV4-2,.,CASSQDLWGLNIQYF,TGTGCCAGCAGCCAAGATCTTTGGGGCCTGAACATTCAGTACTTC
TRBJ2-3,16,.,TRBV7-2,few,CASSSEESTGTDTQYF,TGTGCCAGCAGCTCTGAAGAGTCAACGGGCACAGATACGCAGTATTTT
TRBJ2-3,17,.,TRBV21-1,many,CASTIGWGARSTDTQYF,TGTGCCAGCACCATCGGATGGGGGGCTAGAAGCACAGATACGCAGTATTTT
TRBJ2-3,16,.,TRBV7-9,few,CASSPSSGGNADTQYF,TGTGCCAGCAGCCCGTCGTCCGGGGGTAATGCAGATACGCAGTATTTT
TRBJ1-4,15,.,TRBV10-3,.,CAISESRGGDEKLFF,TGTGCCATCAGTGAGTCGAGGGGCGGAGACGAAAAACTGTTTTTT
TRBJ1-2,15,TRBD1,TRBV10-3,many,CAISENRQGGEGYTF,TGTGCCATCAGTGAGAATCGACAGGGCGGCGAAGGCTACACCTTC
TRBJ1-1,15,.,TRBV7-9,few,CASSQVVGFDTEAFF,TGTGCCAGCAGCCAAGTCGTGGGTTTCGACACTGAAGCTTTCTTT
TRBJ1-1,13,.,TRBV18,many,CASSPSEATEAFF,TGTGCCAGCTCACCGTCCGAGGCCACTGAAGCTTTCTTT
TRBJ2-7,14,TRBD1,TRBV12-3/TRBV12-4,many,CASSLETGSAEQYF,TGTGCCAGCAGTTTGGAGACAGGGTCCGCCGAGCAGTACTTC
TRBJ1-5,13,.,TRBV29-1,many,CSVEQGYGQPQHF,TGCAGCGTTGAACAGGGGTACGGTCAGCCCCAGCATTTT
TRBJ2-3,14,.,TRBV12-3/TRBV12-4,.,CASSSTLNTDTQYF,TGTGCCAGCAGTTCGACTCTAAACACAGATACGCAGTATTTT
TRBJ1-1,15,.,TRBV4-2,many,CASSQEWGSGTEAFF,TGTGCCAGCAGCCAAGAGTGGGGTAGCGGCACTGAAGCTTTCTTT
TRBJ2-3,16,.,TRBV7-3,many,CASSQQGLLSTDTQYF,TGTGCCAGCAGCCAACAGGGCTTATTGAGCACAGATACGCAGTATTTT
TRBJ2-7,16,.,TRBV7-9,.,CASSFSGRSSSYEQYF,TGTGCCAGCAGCTTTAGTGGACGAAGTAGCTCCTACGAGCAGTACTTC
TRBJ1-1,15,.,TRBV13,many,CASSRVRAGVTEAFF,TGTGCCAGCAGTCGAGTCAGGGCCGGGGTCACTGAAGCTTTCTTT
TRBJ1-1,15,TRBD1,TRBV5-4,.,CASSSRQGANTEAFF,TGTGCCAGCAGCTCACGACAGGGGGCGAACACTGAAGCTTTCTTT
TRBJ1-6,14,.,TRBV7-9,few,CASSLGTLNSPLHF,TGTGCCAGCAGCTTAGGGACGTTGAATTCACCCCTCCACTTT